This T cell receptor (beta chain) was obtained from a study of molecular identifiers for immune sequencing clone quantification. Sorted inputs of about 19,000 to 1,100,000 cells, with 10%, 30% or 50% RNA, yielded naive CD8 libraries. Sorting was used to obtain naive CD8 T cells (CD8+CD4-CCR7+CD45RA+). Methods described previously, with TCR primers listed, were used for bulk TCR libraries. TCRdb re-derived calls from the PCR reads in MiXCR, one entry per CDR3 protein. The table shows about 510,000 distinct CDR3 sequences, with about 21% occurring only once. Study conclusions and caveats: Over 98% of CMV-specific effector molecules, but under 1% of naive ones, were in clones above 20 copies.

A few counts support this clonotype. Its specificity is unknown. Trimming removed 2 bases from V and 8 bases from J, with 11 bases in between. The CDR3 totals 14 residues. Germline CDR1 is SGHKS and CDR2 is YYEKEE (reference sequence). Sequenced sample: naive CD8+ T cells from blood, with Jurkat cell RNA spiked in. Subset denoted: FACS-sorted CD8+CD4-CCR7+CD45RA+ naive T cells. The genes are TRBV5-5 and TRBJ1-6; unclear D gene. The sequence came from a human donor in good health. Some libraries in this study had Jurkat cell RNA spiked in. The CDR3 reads CASSFGGIDSPLHF. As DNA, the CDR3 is TGTGCCAGCAGCTTTGGAGGGATCGATTCACCCCTCCACTTT.